This record covers a single T cell receptor beta chain. In the authors' methods: Reference gene primer amplification yielded estimated nucleated cell counts. Measured with immunoSEQ multiplex PCR; TCRdb has only the in-frame clones, and not every one. V and J calls and clone size come straight from that table; D and trimming were deduced from the DNA. There are about 200,000 clones in the sample; approximately 91% occur only once, and about 1.7% lies in the top ten. The sample originates from a study of blood T cell repertoires in COVID-19. Sequenced sample: peripheral blood. The sequence was obtained from a man between 18 and 29 years old with active or convalescent COVID-19.

CDR3 DNA: TGTGCCAGCAGTTACACACAGGGGGCGCAGGGGGGCTACACCTTC. The encoded protein is CASSYTQGAQGGYTF. The rearrangement links TRBV6-5 to TRBJ1-2, with 9 bases matching TRBD1. The germline CDR1 and CDR2 sequences are MNHEY and SVGAGI. The V segment lost 2 bases and the J segment 8 bases; nucleotides outside the gene matches: 9. CDR3 length: 15 amino acids.